Shown below are 13 T cell receptor beta chains from a single sample sequenced in a study of blood T cell repertoires in COVID-19. Here immunoSEQ multiplex PCR was the method, and the copy in TCRdb shows in-frame clones only, minus some. This repertoire shows 200,000 to 250,000 clones, roughly 80% found once; its top ten account for roughly 3.3%. The sequencing input was peripheral blood. These receptors were taken from a woman aged 18-29 years with acute or convalescent COVID-19.

This sequence joins TRBV5-6 and TRBJ2-5; TRBD1 aligns across 9 bases. There are 14 residues in the CDR3. Germline CDR1 is SGHDT and CDR2 is YYEEEE. V was pared by 2 bases and J by 5 bases, with 4 bases of the junction left unmatched. CDR3 protein: CASSLWDREETQYF. The DNA of the CDR3 is TGTGCCAGCAGCTTATGGGACAGGGAGGAGACCCAGTACTTC.

This clone was detected only once. This chain connects TRBV28 to TRBJ2-7; maybe TRBD2 (5 bases). Germline lookup yields CDR1 MDHEN and CDR2 SYDVKM. Trimming stripped 7 bases from V and 6 bases from J, with 19 bases between. There are 14 residues in the CDR3. The CDR3 sequence: CASTHTAIAFEQYF. The CDR3 bases are TGTGCCAGCACCCATACAGCGATAGCGTTCGAGCAGTACTTC. The whole variable domain, filled in from reference TRBV28 and TRBJ2-7, reads DVKVTQSSRYLVKRTGEKVFLECVQDMDHENMFWYRQDPGLGLRLIYFSYDVKMKEKGDIPEGYSVSREKKERFSLILESASTNQTSMYLCASTHTAIAFEQYFGPGTRLTVT.

This clone has more than one count but fewer than ten. The chain combines TRBV7-2 with TRBJ1-5, with D maybe TRBD1 (5 bases). CDR1 SGHTA and CDR2 FQGNSA come from the germline V gene. The CDR3 is 17 amino acids. V gave up 5 bases and J gave up 1 base, with 18 bases separating them. The CDR3 DNA reads as TGTGCCAGCAGCACCCGAGGCGGGGGGATGAGCAATCAGCCCCAGCATTTT. As protein: CASSTRGGGMSNQPQHF.

V gene TRBV5-5 combines with J gene TRBJ1-4; maybe TRBD1 (6 bases). V was clipped by 3 bases and J by 3 bases, with 15 bases between them. The CDR3 spans 16 residues. Germline V gives CDR1 SGHKS, CDR2 YYEKEE (reference sequence). CDR3 sequence (DNA): TGTGCCAGCAGCTCCGGACAGACAACACCTAATGAAAAACTGTTTTTT. Its protein product is CASSSGQTTPNEKLFF.

V usage is TRBV7-9 and J usage is TRBJ2-7, with TRBD1 matching over 12 bases. The CDR3 has 16 residues. Germline lookup yields CDR1 SEHNR and CDR2 FQNEAQ (reference sequence). V gave up 4 bases and J gave up 5 bases; unmatched junction bases: 9. CDR3 DNA: TGTGCCAGCAGCTCTAGAGGGACAGGGGGCAAGGACGAGCAGTACTTC. Its protein is CASSSRGTGGKDEQYF.

The V gene is TRBV27, the J gene TRBJ1-2; TRBD1 matches 8 bases. The CDR3 runs to 14 residues. Germline V gives CDR1 MNHEY, CDR2 SMNVEV (reference sequence). Trimming removed 5 bases from V and 4 bases from J; junction bases left unmatched: 6. CDR3 sequence: CASSRTGTLYGYTF. The CDR3 nucleotides are TGTGCCAGCAGTCGGACAGGGACTCTCTATGGCTACACCTTC.

This chain links TRBV27 with TRBJ1-5; tentatively, D is TRBD1 (5 bases). CDR3 length: 13 residues. Trimming took off 4 bases at V and 6 bases at J, with 10 bases between the two ends. CDR1 and CDR2 (germline): MNHEY, SMNVEV (reference sequence). CDR3 protein: CASSSRVFQPQHF. The DNA of the CDR3 is TGTGCCAGCAGTTCCAGGGTATTTCAGCCCCAGCATTTT.

This clone was found a few times. The chain has TRBV6-5 and TRBJ1-5; no reliable D call. The length of the CDR3 is 13 residues. The V gene's germline CDR1 is MNHEY and CDR2 SVGAGI. V shed 6 bases and J shed 5 bases, with 11 bases lying between them. CDR3 in DNA: TGTGCCAGCAGCCTTGACGGGGATCAGCCCCAGCATTTT. Protein: CASSLDGDQPQHF.

This clone has more than one count but fewer than ten. A junction boundary mismatches the germline segment, possibly from a read error. This chain uses TRBV7-7 with TRBJ1-4; 9 positions match TRBD1. The CDR3 is 14 residues long. Looked up from germline, CDR1 is SSHAT and CDR2 is FNYEAQ (reference sequence). Here the CDR3 reads CASRGNRGHEKLFF. As DNA, the CDR3 is TGTGCTAGCAGGGGGAACAGGGGGCATGAAAAACTGTTTTTT.

This chain joins TRBV27 and TRBJ1-1; a weak D match, TRBD1 (5 bases). With 5 bases removed from V and 2 bases from J, the gap between germline ends came to 9 bases. CDR1 and CDR2 (germline): MNHEY, SMNVEV (reference sequence). The CDR3 length is 13 residues. Here the CDR3 DNA reads TGTGCCAGCAGTAGGGGCCTTAACACTGAAGCTTTCTTT. Protein: CASSRGLNTEAFF.

This clone came up once. The chain recombines TRBV3-1 (or the pseudogene TRBV3-2) with TRBJ2-7; TRBD1 might be the D (5 bases). V was clipped by 10 bases and J by 1 base, with 11 bases between them. This CDR3 comprises 12 residues. CDR1 and CDR2 from the germline V gene are LGHDT and YNNKEL (reference sequence). In nucleotides, the CDR3 is TGTGCCACAAAAGACAGTTCCTACGAGCAGTACTTC. Residues: CATKDSSYEQYF.

J is TRBJ2-7 and V is TRBV28; 10 nucleotides align to TRBD1. The CDR3 consists of 12 residues. Germline V CDR1 and CDR2: MDHEN, SYDVKM. V lost 10 bases, J lost 6 bases, and 6 bases stayed unmatched. CDR3 bases: TGTGCCACCGAGGACAGGGGGTTCGAGCAGTACTTC. Translating it yields CATEDRGFEQYF.

V is TRBV15 and J is TRBJ2-7, with 11 bases aligning to TRBD1. CDR3 length equals 17 residues. CDR1 is LNHNV and CDR2 is YYDKDF in the germline V gene (reference sequence). J gave up 7 bases and V 0 bases, and 11 bases lay outside the gene matches. The CDR3 DNA reads TGTGCCACCAGCAGAGATCAGTGGGGACAGGGGGTGAGGGAGCAGTACTTC. Translation: CATSRDQWGQGVREQYF.